This T cell receptor (beta chain) was captured by sequencing in a study of Tregs in tolerant kidney transplant recipients. The V gene lost 6 bases and the J gene lost 4 bases, with 15 bases spanning the gap. The CDR3 has 14 amino acids. Germline CDR1 is MNHEY and CDR2 is SMNVEV (reference sequence). Sequencing used immunoSEQ multiplex PCR; TCRdb keeps in-frame clones, though not all of them. The repertoire includes roughly 250,000 clones, roughly 84% of them detected once, and under 0.65% sits in the top ten. The chain is built from TRBV27 and TRBJ1-2; tentative D call: TRBD1 (5 bases). The receptor's source is a human donor in good health. Material: CD4+ T cells from blood. The CDR3 bases are TGTGCCAGCAGCCGGGACCTCAGGAGCTATGGCTACACCTTC. Translation: CASSRDLRSYGYTF.